This T cell receptor (beta chain) emerged from a study of cytomegalovirus exposure and HLA in healthy donors. V was cut by 2 bases and J by 3 bases, with 13 bases left in between. The germline V gene has CDR1 MGHDK and CDR2 SYGVNS. The CDR3 runs 15 residues. The PCR used 60 Vbeta and 13 Jbeta primers. Generated by immunoSEQ multiplex PCR, the TCRdb table keeps only in-frame clones and is missing some. In the table there are roughly 200,000 clones, roughly 85% of which are singletons. The receptor comes from a woman aged 45 to 65 in good health and CMV-seronegative. The V gene is TRBV25-1, the J gene TRBJ1-1; no definite D call. The sequenced sample consisted of PBMCs. The CDR3 sequence is CASSENGFRDTEAFF. CDR3 DNA: TGTGCCAGCAGTGAAAATGGGTTTCGGGACACTGAAGCTTTCTTT. Supplemented by reference TRBV25-1 and TRBJ1-1, the full variable domain reads EADIYQTPRYLVIGTGKKITLECSQTMGHDKMYWYQQDPGMELHLIHYSYGVNSTEKGDLSSESTVSRIRTEHFPLTLESARPSHTSQYLCASSENGFRDTEAFFGQGTRLTVV.